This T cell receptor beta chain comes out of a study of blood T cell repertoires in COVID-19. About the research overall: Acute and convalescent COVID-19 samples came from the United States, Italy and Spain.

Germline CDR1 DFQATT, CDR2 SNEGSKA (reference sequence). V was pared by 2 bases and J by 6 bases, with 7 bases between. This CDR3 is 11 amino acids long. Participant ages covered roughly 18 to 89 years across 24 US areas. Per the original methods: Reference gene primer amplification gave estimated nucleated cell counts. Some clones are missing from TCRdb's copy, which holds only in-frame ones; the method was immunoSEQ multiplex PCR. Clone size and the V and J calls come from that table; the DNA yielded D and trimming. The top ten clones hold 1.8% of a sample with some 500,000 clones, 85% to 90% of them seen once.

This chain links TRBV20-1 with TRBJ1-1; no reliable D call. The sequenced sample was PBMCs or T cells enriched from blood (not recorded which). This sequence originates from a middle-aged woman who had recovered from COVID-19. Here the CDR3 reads CSARSGPEAFF. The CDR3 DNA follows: TGCAGTGCTAGAAGCGGGCCTGAAGCTTTCTTT.